This T cell receptor beta chain emerged from a study of type 1 and type 2 diabetes patients. CDR1 DFQATT and CDR2 SNEGSKA come from the germline V gene (reference sequence). Trimming cost V 0 bases and J 3 bases, with 14 bases left between them. This CDR3 spans 15 amino acids. PCR was run on genomic DNA. Amplification of the beta chain CDR3 used 30 forward and 13 reverse multiplex primers. TCRdb reprocessed the multiplex PCR reads with MiXCR, giving one entry per CDR3 protein. The sample has around 300,000 distinct CDR3 sequences; roughly 50% are singletons. This clonotype was observed a few times. The specimen sequenced was peripheral blood mononuclear cells (PBMCs). The V call is TRBV20-1, the J call TRBJ2-5; D is unresolved. The receptor was derived from a man younger than 35 with type 2 diabetes. The CDR3 sequence: CSARDDWLGKETQYF. DNA of the CDR3: TGCAGTGCTAGAGATGACTGGCTCGGAAAAGAGACCCAGTACTTC.